These T cell receptor beta chains were read from a single sample in a study of cytomegalovirus exposure and HLA in healthy donors. The data were produced by immunoSEQ multiplex PCR, yet TCRdb's version contains in-frame clones alone and is incomplete. The sample consists of 150,000 or so clones, about 84% of them appearing once. The sequencing sample was made of PBMCs. The receptors stem from a middle-aged woman in good health and CMV-seropositive. Both conserved end residues are part of each CDR3. Each record gives: D gene, CDR3 length, clone size, V gene, J gene, CDR3 protein, CDR3 DNA. A D gene is named only where the DNA matches it firmly. Size tells how often a clone was seen (once, few, many) or the class of an expanded clone, and some rows leave it out.

TRBD2,19,.,TRBV7-9,TRBJ2-5,CASSLAKRLAGEYQETQYF,TGTGCCAGCAGCTTAGCGAAGAGGCTAGCGGGAGAGTACCAAGAGACCCAGTACTTC
TRBD2,18,.,TRBV5-1,TRBJ2-1,CASSLVGKASGRANEQFF,TGCGCCAGCAGCTTGGTCGGTAAGGCTAGCGGGAGGGCTAATGAGCAGTTCTTC
TRBD1,15,once,TRBV25-1,TRBJ2-7,CASSSPGQGAYEQYF,TGTGCCAGCTCTTCTCCGGGACAGGGGGCGTACGAGCAGTACTTC
.,16,.,TRBV11-2,TRBJ1-2,CASRSLAGRRYSGYTF,TGTGCCAGCAGATCTTTGGCAGGGCGGCGGTATAGTGGCTACACCTTC
.,14,.,TRBV27,TRBJ1-1,CASRPRRSHTEAFF,TGTGCCAGCAGGCCAAGACGGAGCCACACTGAAGCTTTCTTT
TRBD2,18,.,TRBV7-8,TRBJ2-2,CASSPRPLAGVGAGELFF,TGTGCCAGCAGCCCGAGACCACTAGCGGGAGTCGGTGCCGGGGAGCTGTTTTTT
.,13,.,TRBV5-1,TRBJ1-3,CASMSERGNTIYF,TGCGCCAGCATGTCGGAGAGGGGAAACACCATATATTTT
.,12,.,TRBV6-5,TRBJ2-1,CASNRPHNEQFF,TGTGCCAGCAACAGGCCCCACAATGAGCAGTTCTTC
TRBD1,14,.,TRBV2,TRBJ1-2,CASSGDRVNYGYTF,TGTGCCAGCAGCGGAGACAGGGTTAACTATGGCTACACCTTC
TRBD2,15,.,TRBV10-1,TRBJ2-1,CASSERLAGVGEQFF,TGCGCCAGCAGTGAGCGGCTAGCGGGAGTCGGTGAGCAGTTCTTC
.,16,.,TRBV9,TRBJ2-3,CASSVEGGGQSDTQYF,TGTGCCAGCAGCGTAGAAGGGGGAGGGCAATCAGATACGCAGTATTTT
.,13,.,TRBV11-2,TRBJ1-1,CASSLGRNTEAFF,TGTGCCAGCAGCTTAGGCAGGAACACTGAAGCTTTCTTT
.,16,.,TRBV30,TRBJ2-1,CAWRGDRSLEVDEQFF,TGTGCCTGGAGGGGAGACCGGTCCTTAGAAGTCGATGAGCAGTTCTTC
.,11,.,TRBV29-1,TRBJ1-2,CSVETGYGYTF,TGCAGCGTTGAAACAGGGTATGGCTACACCTTC
TRBD2,13,.,TRBV30,TRBJ2-1,CAWSRLAANEQFF,TGTGCCTGGAGCCGACTAGCGGCCAATGAGCAGTTCTTC
.,14,.,TRBV28,TRBJ2-5,CASTWGNPQETQYF,TGTGCCAGCACGTGGGGCAACCCCCAAGAGACCCAGTACTTC
TRBD2,16,.,TRBV7-8,TRBJ2-1,CASSLRTSGSFGEQFF,TGTGCCAGCAGCCTTCGGACTAGCGGGAGTTTCGGTGAGCAGTTCTTC
TRBD1,13,.,TRBV27,TRBJ1-2,CASSPGTVYGYTF,TGTGCCAGCAGCCCCGGGACAGTTTATGGCTACACCTTC